Following are 28 T cell receptor beta chains from one sample sequenced in a study of Graves' ophthalmopathy and Graves' hyperthyroidism. RNA transcripts were the template, and TCR beta CDR3 regions were amplified from them. Second-round multiplex PCR came after first-round RT-PCR with HTBI primers. TCRdb independently ran MiXCR on the multiplex PCR reads; one entry per CDR3 protein. The sample has 650,000 to 900,000 distinct CDR3 sequences; 40% are singletons. Sequenced: peripheral blood. The origin of the receptors is an adult man with Graves' ophthalmopathy.

This clonotype was observed a few times. The chain carries TRBV5-1 and TRBJ2-7, with 10 bases that match TRBD2. The CDR3 length is 17 residues. From germline, CDR1 is SGHRS and CDR2 YFSETQ. The trim removed 2 bases at V and 2 bases at J, leaving 10 bases unmatched. CDR3 nucleotides: TGCGCCAGCAGCTTTGAGGTAGCGGGAGGAGTTGCCTACGAGCAGTACTTC. It translates to CASSFEVAGGVAYEQYF.

This clonotype was counted many times. The genes are TRBV29-1 and TRBJ2-7; D not resolved. In germline, CDR1 is SQVTM, CDR2 ANQGSEA. V gave up 4 bases and J gave up 0 bases, with 10 bases separating them. CDR3 length: 13 residues. Written as DNA, the CDR3 is TGCAGCGTTGGACTCTCTAGCTCCTACGAGCAGTACTTC. This sequence encodes CSVGLSSSYEQYF.

With regard to this clonotype: The junction does not match germline at one end; this may be a read error. The chain employs TRBV2 and TRBJ2-7; 7 positions agree with TRBD1. The CDR3 is 14 amino acids. The germline V gene has CDR1 SNHLY and CDR2 FYNNEI. The DNA for the CDR3 is TGTGCCAGCAGTGAACAGGGGGTCACCGGGGAGCTGTACTTC. Protein sequence: CASSEQGVTGELYF. The full variable domain, its missing parts supplied by reference TRBV2 and TRBJ2-7, is EPEVTQTPSHQVTQMGQEVILRCVPISNHLYFYWYRQILGQKVEFLVSFYNNEISEKSEIFDDQFSVERPDGSNFTLKIRSTKLEDSAMYFCASSEQGVTGELYFGPGTRLTVT.

This clonotype was seen ten or more times. V is TRBV7-2 and J is TRBJ1-2; 7 nucleotides match TRBD1. J was trimmed by 10 bases and V by 6 bases; bases with no gene match: 14. Germline-derived CDR1 and CDR2 are SGHTA and FQGNSA. The CDR3 loop spans 14 amino acids. The CDR3 reads CASSFTGQSLAYTF. The CDR3 DNA is TGTGCCAGCAGTTTTACGGGACAGTCATTGGCCTACACCTTC.

The chain is built from TRBV29-1 and TRBJ2-6; perhaps TRBD1 as D (5 bases). Trimming took off 2 bases at V and 0 bases at J, with 11 bases between the two ends. Germline CDR1 is SQVTM and CDR2 is ANQGSEA. CDR3 length equals 16 residues. The CDR3 DNA sequence: TGCAGCGTTGAAAGTCAGGGATCCTCTGGGGCCAACGTCCTGACTTTC. Translation: CSVESQGSSGANVLTF.

Points on this clonotype: One base away lies a much larger clone, so this may be a sequencing read error. This chain joins TRBV20-1 and TRBJ1-4; D is ambiguous. Trimming shortened V by 2 bases and J by 3 bases, and 10 bases separated the two germline ends. The CDR3 runs 14 residues. Germline V gene data show CDR1 as DFQATT and CDR2 as SNEGSKA (reference sequence). The CDR3 protein is CSARFPPSNEKLFF. The CDR3 bases are TGCAGTGCTAGATTTCCCCCATCTAATGAAAAACTGTTTTTT.

The J gene is TRBJ2-5, the V gene TRBV20-1, with 9 bases lining up with TRBD2. The CDR3 extends over 18 amino acids. Germline V gene sequence: CDR1 DFQATT, CDR2 SNEGSKA (reference sequence). Germline trimming cut 0 bases from V and 5 bases from J; bases unmatched to any gene: 16. The CDR3 loop is CSARDGREVAGVRETQYF. CDR3 DNA: TGCAGTGCTAGAGACGGGCGAGAAGTAGCGGGGGTTCGGGAGACCCAGTACTTC.

This clonotype was counted only a few times. The rearrangement links TRBV11-2 to TRBJ1-1; a possible D gene is TRBD1 (5 bases). Germline CDR1 and CDR2: SGHAT and FQNNGV. This CDR3 has 13 residues. The ends were cut back, 0 bases at V and 9 bases at J, with 11 bases in the middle. As DNA, the CDR3 is TGTGCCAGCAGCTTAGATCCAGGGATAAAAGCTTTCTTT. The encoded protein is CASSLDPGIKAFF.

The chain couples TRBV7-2 to TRBJ2-7, with D perhaps matching TRBD1 (6 bases). Trimming pared 9 bases from V and 2 bases from J, leaving 14 bases between. Germline V lookup: CDR1 SGHTA, CDR2 FQGNSA. The CDR3 totals 13 residues. Written as DNA, the CDR3 is TGTGCCAGTAGGGGGACCGTGACCTACGAGCAGTACTTC. Translated, it gives CASRGTVTYEQYF.

As for this clonotype: At one of its ends the junction is not consistent with the germline gene, which may arise from a read error. V and J are TRBV10-3 and TRBJ1-4; D gene ambiguous. This CDR3 contains 13 residues. Looked up from germline, CDR1 is ENHRY and CDR2 is SYGVKD. The CDR3 sequence is CASSYEGGEKLFF. CDR3 nucleotides: TGTGCCAGCAGTTACGAGGGAGGTGAAAAACTGTTTTTT.

In this sample, this clonotype turned up many times. The chain's CDR3 is CASSDYRDSTEAFF. CDR3 nucleotide sequence: TGCGCCAGCAGTGATTACAGGGATTCAACTGAAGCTTTCTTT. The rearrangement uses TRBV10-2 and TRBJ1-1, with a tentative D call TRBD1 (6 bases). Germline assignment: CDR1 WSHSY and CDR2 SAAADI. CDR3 length: 14 residues. Trimming removed 3 bases at V and 5 bases at J, with 13 bases between.

In regard to this clonotype: A much more abundant neighbour one base away suggests this may be a read error. The chain carries TRBV11-3 and TRBJ2-7; weak D call: TRBD1 (5 bases). The CDR3 contains 15 residues. The germline gives CDR1 SGHNT, CDR2 YENEEA. V was clipped by 1 base and J by 2 bases, with 12 bases between them. CDR3 nucleotides: TGTGCCAGCAGCTTAGGTGGACACAGCCCCTACGAGCAGTACTTC. As protein: CASSLGGHSPYEQYF.

This clonotype was detected ten times or more. V usage is TRBV7-9 and J usage is TRBJ1-6; 8 bases fit TRBD1. CDR3 length: 17 amino acids. Germline V gene lookup returns CDR1 SEHNR and CDR2 FQNEAQ (reference sequence). J was trimmed by 7 bases and V by 1 base; bases with no gene match: 9. In nucleotides, the CDR3 is TGTGCCAGCAGCTTAGGGAACAGGACAGGGTGGAATTCACCCCTCCACTTT. Its protein is CASSLGNRTGWNSPLHF. The full variable domain, with the rest looked up from reference TRBV7-9 and TRBJ1-6, is DTGVSQNPRHKITKRGQNVTFRCDPISEHNRLYWYRQTLGQGPEFLTYFQNEAQLEKSRLLSDRFSAERPKGSFSTLEIQRTEQGDSAMYLCASSLGNRTGWNSPLHFGNGTRLTVT.

V usage is TRBV10-3 and J usage is TRBJ1-2; a weak D match, TRBD1 (6 bases). Trimming left V 10 bases short and J 1 base short, with 16 bases between. The CDR3 is made up of 14 amino acids. The germline gives CDR1 ENHRY, CDR2 SYGVKD. CDR3 loop: CATKGGQNNYGYTF. CDR3 nucleotide sequence: TGTGCCACCAAGGGGGGGCAGAATAACTATGGCTACACCTTC.

In its sample, this clonotype was seen once. A junction boundary mismatches the germline segment, possibly from a read error. The V call is TRBV7-2, the J call TRBJ2-7; 9 bases are a match to TRBD2. Germline CDR1 and CDR2: SGHTA and FQGNSA. CDR3 length equals 14 residues. CDR3 in DNA: TGTGCCAGCAGCCCAGGGACTAGCCCATACGGGCAGTACTTC. Protein sequence: CASSPGTSPYGQYF.

The chain employs TRBV25-1 and TRBJ2-7; 9 bases match TRBD1. CDR3 length: 14 residues. The V gene's germline CDR1 is MGHDK and CDR2 SYGVNS. The ends lost 5 bases at V and 3 bases at J; junction bases unmatched: 5. CDR3 DNA: TGTGCCAGCAGTTACCGGACAGGGGACTACGAGCAGTACTTC. Residues: CASSYRTGDYEQYF.

A few counts support this clonotype. This chain links TRBV7-9 with TRBJ2-6; 7 nucleotides align to TRBD1. Losses at the gene ends were 4 bases for V and 4 bases for J; bases not matched to a gene: 7. The CDR3 sequence is 16 residues long. From germline, CDR1 is SEHNR and CDR2 FQNEAQ (reference sequence). For the CDR3, the DNA is TGTGCCAGCAGCTCGACAGGGCCATCGGGGGCCAACGTCCTGACTTTC. The encoded protein is CASSSTGPSGANVLTF. The complete variable domain, with remaining parts taken from reference TRBV7-9 and TRBJ2-6, reads DTGVSQNPRHKITKRGQNVTFRCDPISEHNRLYWYRQTLGQGPEFLTYFQNEAQLEKSRLLSDRFSAERPKGSFSTLEIQRTEQGDSAMYLCASSSTGPSGANVLTFGAGSRLTVL.

The chain links TRBV11-2 to TRBJ1-1; maybe TRBD1 (5 bases). The V end was cut by 5 bases, the J end by 1 base, with 17 bases between. The CDR3 is 16 residues long. The germline gives CDR1 SGHAT, CDR2 FQNNGV. The CDR3 DNA is TGTGCCAGCAGCCAAGGGGCAGGGCGTCCGAACACTGAAGCTTTCTTT. Encoded protein: CASSQGAGRPNTEAFF. Full variable domain (rest looked up from reference TRBV11-2 and TRBJ1-1): EAGVAQSPRYKIIEKRQSVAFWCNPISGHATLYWYQQILGQGPKLLIQFQNNGVVDDSQLPKDRFSAERLKGVDSTLKIQPAKLEDSAVYLCASSQGAGRPNTEAFFGQGTRLTVV.

The CDR3: CASSLAAVGTGELFF. The DNA of the CDR3 is TGTGCCAGCAGCTTAGCAGCCGTGGGGACCGGGGAGCTGTTTTTT. The V call is TRBV7-8, the J call TRBJ2-2; D gene ambiguous. CDR3 length: 15 residues. V lost 0 bases and J 5 bases, leaving 10 bases between the germline ends. The V gene's germline CDR1 is SGHVS and CDR2 FQNEAQ.

This clonotype was counted once. This may be a read error: a much more frequent sequence differs by one nucleotide. J is TRBJ2-7 and V is TRBV29-1, with D perhaps matching TRBD1 or TRBD2 (5 bases each). The CDR3 is made up of 14 amino acids. CDR1 and CDR2 from the germline V gene are SQVTM and ANQGSEA. CDR3 amino acids: CSVGRGGQGYEQHF. The CDR3 DNA sequence: TGCAGCGTTGGAAGGGGCGGGCAGGGCTACGAGCAGCACTTC.

The J gene is TRBJ1-2, the V gene TRBV2, with D possibly being TRBD1 (5 bases). The CDR3 sequence is 13 residues long. In germline, CDR1 is SNHLY, CDR2 FYNNEI. V was cut by 6 bases and J by 4 bases, with 12 bases left in between. The CDR3 region has the DNA TGTGCCAGCAGCGTGTCAGGGTCCTATGGCTACACCTTC. Its protein product is CASSVSGSYGYTF.

The genes are TRBV25-1 and TRBJ1-1, with D uncertain. Trimming pared 8 bases from V and 3 bases from J, leaving 16 bases between. CDR1 and CDR2 (germline): MGHDK, SYGVNS. The CDR3 runs to 14 residues. CDR3 amino acids: CASVEDVGYTEAFF. The CDR3 nucleotides read TGTGCCAGCGTAGAAGACGTCGGATACACTGAAGCTTTCTTT.

This clonotype was counted ten times or more. The gene calls are TRBV19 and TRBJ1-5; TRBD1 might be the D (5 bases). The CDR3 sequence is 15 residues long. The V and J ends lost 3 bases and 6 bases respectively, with 15 bases between them. The V gene's germline CDR1 is LNHDA and CDR2 SQIVND (reference sequence). CDR3 coding DNA: TGTGCCAGTAGTATCGGGGGGATAGTTAGTCAGCCCCAGCATTTT. This encodes CASSIGGIVSQPQHF.

The table lists this clonotype with many counts. The chain joins TRBV24-1 to TRBJ1-5; no firm D call. The V gene's germline CDR1 is KGHDR and CDR2 SFDVKD. V shed 11 bases and J shed 4 bases, with 14 bases lying between them. CDR3 size: 13 residues. In DNA, the CDR3 is TGTGCCAGTAGTTTTGGACCAAATCAGCCCCAGCATTTT. This translates into CASSFGPNQPQHF.

In this sample, this clonotype turned up many times. The chain combines TRBV11-2 with TRBJ1-1; 7 bases agree with TRBD1. Germline V CDR1 and CDR2: SGHAT, FQNNGV. V shed 5 bases and J 1 base; nucleotides not matched to a gene: 7. CDR3 length: 15 amino acids. CDR3 region: CASSRIGGENTEAFF. The DNA of the CDR3 is TGTGCCAGCAGCCGTATAGGGGGCGAGAACACTGAAGCTTTCTTT.

This clonotype was counted ten times or more. J is TRBJ2-7 and V is TRBV7-6; D not resolved. Trimming stripped 1 base from V and 0 bases from J, with 7 bases between. CDR1 and CDR2 (germline): SGHVS, FNYEAQ. This CDR3 is built from 14 residues. CDR3: CASSLGSSSYEQYF. DNA of the CDR3: TGTGCCAGCAGCTTAGGTTCTAGCTCCTACGAGCAGTACTTC.

About this clonotype: Here the CDR3 omits its conserved ending phenylalanine or tryptophan, so a read error is the likely source. The J gene is TRBJ2-7, the V gene TRBV11-1; TRBD1 is a possible D gene (5 bases). V was cut by 0 bases and J by 2 bases, with 11 bases left in between. This CDR3 contains 15 residues. Germline V gene sequence: CDR1 SGHAT, CDR2 FQDESV (reference sequence). The CDR3, as DNA: TGTGCCAGCAGCTTAGCAGACAGTCCAACCTACGAGCAGTACCTC. Protein product: CASSLADSPTYEQYL.

This clonotype was recorded a few times. CDR3 protein: CASSLLYGTGELFF. Written as DNA, the CDR3 is TGTGCCAGCAGCCTCCTCTACGGCACCGGGGAGCTGTTTTTT. The V and J genes are TRBV9 and TRBJ2-2; D is unresolved. The CDR3 sequence is 14 residues long. Germline CDR1 reads SGDLS; CDR2 reads YYNGEE. The V end lost 4 bases, the J end lost 4 bases, and 11 bases lay between the germline ends. The complete variable domain, with remaining parts taken from reference TRBV9 and TRBJ2-2, reads DSGVTQTPKHLITATGQRVTLRCSPRSGDLSVYWYQQSLDQGLQFLIQYYNGEERAKGNILERFSAQQFPDLHSELNLSSLELGDSALYFCASSLLYGTGELFFGEGSRLTVL.